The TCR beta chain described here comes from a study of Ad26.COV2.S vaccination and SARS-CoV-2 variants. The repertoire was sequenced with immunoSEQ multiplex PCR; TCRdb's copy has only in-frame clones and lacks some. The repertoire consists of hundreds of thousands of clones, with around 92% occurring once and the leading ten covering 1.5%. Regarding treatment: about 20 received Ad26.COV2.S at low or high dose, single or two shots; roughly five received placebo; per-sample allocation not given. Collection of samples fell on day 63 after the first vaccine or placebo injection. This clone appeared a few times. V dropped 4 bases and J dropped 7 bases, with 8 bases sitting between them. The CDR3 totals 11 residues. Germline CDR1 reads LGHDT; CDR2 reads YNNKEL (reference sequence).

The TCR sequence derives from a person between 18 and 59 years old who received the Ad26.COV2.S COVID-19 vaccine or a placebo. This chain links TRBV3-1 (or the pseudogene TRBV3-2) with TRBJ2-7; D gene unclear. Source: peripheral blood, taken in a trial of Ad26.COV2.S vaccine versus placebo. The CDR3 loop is CASSRALEQYF. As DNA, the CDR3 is TGTGCCAGCAGCCGAGCGCTTGAGCAGTACTTC.